This T cell receptor beta chain was sequenced during a study of cytomegalovirus exposure and HLA in healthy donors. Notes on this clone: No antigen is known for it.

General study findings and limits: Many donors shared some public TCRs, even though most TCR sequences were rare. Apparent HLA restriction characterized most CMV-associated TCR beta chains in a later analysis.

This CDR3 spans 16 amino acids. In germline, CDR1 is SEHNR, CDR2 FQNEAQ (reference sequence). The ends were cut back, 1 base at V and 0 bases at J, with 13 bases in the middle. PCR used 60 Vbeta primers and 13 Jbeta primers. Profiled with immunoSEQ multiplex PCR; TCRdb holds only in-frame clones, not every one. In the table there are around 85,000 clones, around 80% of which are singletons. The sequenced sample consisted of PBMCs. This TCR was recovered from a male donor in good health and CMV-seronegative. The rearrangement links TRBV7-9 to TRBJ2-7; no reliable D call. The CDR3 DNA is TGTGCCAGCAGCTTAGGGTTGAACAGTGCCTCCTACGAGCAGTACTTC. This gives the protein CASSLGLNSASYEQYF.